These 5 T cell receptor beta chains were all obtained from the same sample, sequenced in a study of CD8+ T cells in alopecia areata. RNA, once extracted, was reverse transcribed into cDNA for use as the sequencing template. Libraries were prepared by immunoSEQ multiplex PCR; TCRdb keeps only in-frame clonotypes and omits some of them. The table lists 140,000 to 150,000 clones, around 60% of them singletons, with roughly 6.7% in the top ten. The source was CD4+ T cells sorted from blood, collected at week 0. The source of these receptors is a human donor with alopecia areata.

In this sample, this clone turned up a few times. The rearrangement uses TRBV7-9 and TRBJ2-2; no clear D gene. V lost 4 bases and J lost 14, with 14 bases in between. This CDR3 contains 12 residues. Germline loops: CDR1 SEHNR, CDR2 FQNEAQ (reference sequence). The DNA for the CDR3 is TGTGCCAGCAGCTCCGTGGAGTCGAGCCTGTTTTTT. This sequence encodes CASSSVESSLFF.

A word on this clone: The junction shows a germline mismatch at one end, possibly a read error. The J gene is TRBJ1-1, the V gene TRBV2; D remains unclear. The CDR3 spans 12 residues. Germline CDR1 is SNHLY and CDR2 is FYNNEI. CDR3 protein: CASSEASFTPGF. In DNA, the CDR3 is TGTGCCAGCAGTGAAGCGTCTTTTACACCCGGTTTT.

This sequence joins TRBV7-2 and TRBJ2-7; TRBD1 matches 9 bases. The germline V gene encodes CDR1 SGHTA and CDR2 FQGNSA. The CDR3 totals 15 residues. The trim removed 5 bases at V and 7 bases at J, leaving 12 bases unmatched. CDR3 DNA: TGTGCCAGCAGCCCTCGGACAGGGGATGTCCGGGAGCAGTACTTC. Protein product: CASSPRTGDVREQYF.

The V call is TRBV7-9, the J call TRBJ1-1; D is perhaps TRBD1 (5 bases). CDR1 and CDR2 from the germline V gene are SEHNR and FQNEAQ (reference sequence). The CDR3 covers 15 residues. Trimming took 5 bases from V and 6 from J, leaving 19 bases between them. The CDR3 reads CASSPDGAHGAEAFF. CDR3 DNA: TGTGCCAGCAGCCCGGACGGGGCTCATGGGGCTGAAGCTTTCTTT.

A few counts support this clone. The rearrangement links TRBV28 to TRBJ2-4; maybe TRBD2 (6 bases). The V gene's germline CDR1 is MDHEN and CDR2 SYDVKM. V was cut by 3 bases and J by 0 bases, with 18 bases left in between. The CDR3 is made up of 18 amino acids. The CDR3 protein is CASSFYPGGRRAKNIQYF. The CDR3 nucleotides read TGTGCCAGCAGTTTCTACCCCGGGGGTCGGAGAGCCAAAAACATTCAGTACTTC.